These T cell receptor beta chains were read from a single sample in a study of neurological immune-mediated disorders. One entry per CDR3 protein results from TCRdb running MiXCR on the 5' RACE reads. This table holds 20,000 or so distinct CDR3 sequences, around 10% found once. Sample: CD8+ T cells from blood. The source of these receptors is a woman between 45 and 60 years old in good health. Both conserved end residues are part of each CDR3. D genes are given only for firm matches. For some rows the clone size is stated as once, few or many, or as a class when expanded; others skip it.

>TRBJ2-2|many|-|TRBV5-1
CASSLGRGNTGELFF
TGCGCCAGCAGCTTGGGGCGTGGTAACACCGGGGAGCTGTTTTTT
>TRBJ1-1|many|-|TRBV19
CASSTGSAFF
TGTGCCAGTAGCACAGGGTCGGCTTTCTTT
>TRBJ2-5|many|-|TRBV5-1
CASSDPVPETQYF
TGCGCCAGCAGCGATCCTGTCCCTGAGACCCAGTACTTC
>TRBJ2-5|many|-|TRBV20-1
CSASLDAGQIQETQYF
TGCAGTGCTAGCCTAGACGCGGGACAGATCCAAGAGACCCAGTACTTC
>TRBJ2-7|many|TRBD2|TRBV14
CASSSGRLYEQYF
TGTGCCAGTAGTAGCGGGAGACTCTACGAGCAGTACTTC
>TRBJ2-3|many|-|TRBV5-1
CASSGHTDTQYF
TGCGCCAGCAGCGGCCACACAGATACGCAGTATTTT
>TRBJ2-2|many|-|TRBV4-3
CASSQDTGHAANTGELFF
TGCGCCAGCAGCCAAGATACGGGCCACGCCGCGAACACCGGGGAGCTGTTTTTT
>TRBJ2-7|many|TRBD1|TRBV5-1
CASSLKQGPDYEQYF
TGCGCCAGCAGCTTAAAACAGGGGCCCGACTACGAGCAGTACTTC
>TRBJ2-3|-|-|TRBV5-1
CASSSPLGTDTQYF
TGCGCCAGCAGCTCCCCTCTGGGCACAGATACGCAGTATTTT
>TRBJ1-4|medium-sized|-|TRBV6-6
CASRPPGSDEKLFF
TGTGCCAGCAGACCCCCAGGGAGCGATGAAAAACTGTTTTTT
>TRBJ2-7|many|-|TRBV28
CASSLNRGQPYEQYF
TGTGCCAGCAGTTTAAATCGGGGCCAACCCTACGAGCAGTACTTC
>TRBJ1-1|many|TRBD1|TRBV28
CASNLPATGGQDRGSTEAFF
TGTGCCAGCAACCTACCTGCCACCGGGGGCCAAGACAGGGGGTCAACTGAAGCTTTCTTT
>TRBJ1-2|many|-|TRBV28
CASRGGAYGYTF
TGTGCCAGCAGGGGAGGGGCCTATGGCTACACCTTC
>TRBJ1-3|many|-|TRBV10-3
CATGPGLQTPGNTIYF
TGTGCCACCGGACCGGGCCTACAAACTCCTGGAAACACCATATATTTT
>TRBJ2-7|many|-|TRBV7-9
CASSLVAEIPYEQYF
TGTGCCAGCAGCTTAGTTGCCGAAATCCCCTACGAGCAGTACTTC
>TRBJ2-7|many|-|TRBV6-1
CASSEALGLSYEQYF
TGTGCCAGCAGTGAAGCCCTGGGACTCTCCTACGAGCAGTACTTC
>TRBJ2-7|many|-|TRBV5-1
CASMKLSDASYEQYF
TGCGCCAGCATGAAGTTATCCGACGCTTCCTACGAGCAGTACTTC
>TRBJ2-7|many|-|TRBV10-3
CATTGGGEQYF
TGTGCCACCACAGGTGGTGGCGAGCAGTACTTC
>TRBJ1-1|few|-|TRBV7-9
CAWHHIPEAFF
TGTGCCTGGCACCATATCCCTGAAGCTTTCTTT
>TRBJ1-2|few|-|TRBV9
CASSADGIYGYTF
TGTGCCAGCAGCGCCGACGGTATCTATGGCTACACCTTC
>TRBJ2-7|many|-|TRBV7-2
CASSIDSYEQYF
TGTGCCAGCAGCATTGACAGTTACGAGCAGTACTTC
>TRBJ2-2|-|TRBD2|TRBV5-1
CASSLEWSSGGANTGELFF
TGCGCCAGCAGCTTGGAATGGTCTAGCGGGGGGGCGAACACCGGGGAGCTGTTTTTT
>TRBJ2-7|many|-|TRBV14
CASSQFRTAYEQYF
TGTGCCAGCAGCCAATTCAGGACAGCCTACGAGCAGTACTTC
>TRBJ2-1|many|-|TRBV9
CASSPHVNEQFF
TGTGCCAGCAGCCCTCATGTGAATGAGCAGTTCTTC
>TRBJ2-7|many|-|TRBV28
CASSSGTSDEQYF
TGTGCCAGCAGCTCCGGGACCTCGGACGAGCAGTACTTC
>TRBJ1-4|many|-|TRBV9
CASSVDGGAGEKLFF
TGTGCCAGCAGCGTAGATGGAGGGGCGGGTGAAAAACTGTTTTTT
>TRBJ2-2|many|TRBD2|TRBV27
CASSSGTGGTGELFF
TGTGCCAGCAGTTCAGGGACGGGGGGGACCGGGGAGCTGTTTTTT
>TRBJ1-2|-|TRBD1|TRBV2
CASSYNRGDGYTF
TGTGCCAGCAGCTACAACAGGGGTGATGGCTACACCTTC
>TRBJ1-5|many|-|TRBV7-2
CASSLDVGAGMDNQPQHF
TGTGCCAGCAGCTTAGACGTAGGTGCAGGGATGGACAATCAGCCCCAGCATTTT
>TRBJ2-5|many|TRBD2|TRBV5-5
CASNQRGQETQYF
TGTGCCAGCAACCAGCGGGGACAAGAGACCCAGTACTTC
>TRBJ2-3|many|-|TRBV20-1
CSAKGGVDTDTQYF
TGCAGTGCTAAGGGTGGGGTGGATACAGATACGCAGTATTTT
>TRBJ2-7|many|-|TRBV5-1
CASSPLSSYEQYF
TGCGCCAGCAGCCCGTTGAGCTCCTACGAGCAGTACTTC
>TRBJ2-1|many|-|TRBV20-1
CSAWATAPGEQFF
TGCAGTGCTTGGGCTACAGCCCCGGGTGAGCAGTTCTTC
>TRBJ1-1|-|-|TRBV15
CATSQVEGWAFF
TGTGCCACCAGCCAAGTGGAGGGTTGGGCTTTCTTT
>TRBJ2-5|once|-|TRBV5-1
CASSLEAGLQETQYF
TGCGCCAGCAGCTTGGAAGCGGGTCTCCAAGAGACCCAGTACTTC
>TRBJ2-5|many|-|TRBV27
CASSHKETQYF
TGTGCCAGCAGTCACAAAGAGACCCAGTACTTC
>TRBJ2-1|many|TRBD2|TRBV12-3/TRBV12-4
CASSLGLSGSYNEQFF
TGTGCCAGCAGTTTAGGTCTTAGCGGGAGTTACAATGAGCAGTTCTTC
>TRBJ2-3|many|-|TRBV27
CASSWARVTDTQYF
TGTGCCAGCAGTTGGGCCAGGGTCACAGATACGCAGTATTTT
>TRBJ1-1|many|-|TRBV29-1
CSVRGNTEAFF
TGCAGCGTCAGGGGGAACACTGAAGCTTTCTTT
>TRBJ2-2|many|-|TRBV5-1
CASSPGTLNTGELFF
TGCGCCAGCAGCCCCGGGACACTGAACACCGGGGAGCTGTTTTTT
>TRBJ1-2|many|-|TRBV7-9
CASSLTSRESNYGYTF
TGTGCCAGCAGCTTAACGTCGAGGGAGTCCAACTATGGCTACACCTTC
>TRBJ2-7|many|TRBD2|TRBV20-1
CSARTSGRRSSYEQYF
TGCAGTGCTCGGACTAGCGGGAGGCGGAGCTCCTACGAGCAGTACTTC
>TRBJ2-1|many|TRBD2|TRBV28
CASSSSGGAYNEQFF
TGTGCCAGCAGTTCGAGCGGGGGGGCCTACAATGAGCAGTTCTTC
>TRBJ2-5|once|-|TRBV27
CASSQGLLISEETQYF
TGTGCCAGCAGTCAAGGACTACTTATATCAGAAGAGACCCAGTACTTC
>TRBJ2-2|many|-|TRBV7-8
CASSLALTGELFF
TGTGCCAGCAGCTTAGCGCTGACCGGGGAGCTGTTTTTT
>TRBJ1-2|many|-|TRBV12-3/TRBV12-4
CASRPGTINYGYTF
TGTGCCAGCAGACCGGGGACAATAAACTATGGCTACACCTTC
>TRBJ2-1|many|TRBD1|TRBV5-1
CASSLGTGQSYNEQFF
TGCGCCAGCAGCTTGGGGACGGGACAGTCCTACAATGAGCAGTTCTTC
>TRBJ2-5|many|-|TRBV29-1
CSAMGETQYF
TGCAGCGCGATGGGTGAGACCCAGTACTTC
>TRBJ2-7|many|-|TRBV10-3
CAISDGGPEQYF
TGTGCCATCAGTGACGGGGGCCCCGAGCAGTACTTC
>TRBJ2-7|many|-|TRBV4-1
CASSQDQQQGDEQYF
TGCGCCAGCAGCCAAGATCAACAACAGGGTGACGAGCAGTACTTC
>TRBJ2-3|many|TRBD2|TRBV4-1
CASSQVSGGDTQYF
TGCGCCAGCAGCCAAGTGAGCGGGGGGGATACGCAGTATTTT
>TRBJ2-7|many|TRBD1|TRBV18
CASSPSGTGIDEQYF
TGTGCCAGCTCACCGTCAGGGACAGGTATCGACGAGCAGTACTTC
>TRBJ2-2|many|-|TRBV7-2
CASSPTRATGELFF
TGTGCCAGCAGCCCTACCCGTGCCACCGGGGAGCTGTTTTTT
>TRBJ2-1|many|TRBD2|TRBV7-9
CASSLVSSGQRLGLAGNEQFF
TGTGCCAGCAGCTTAGTTTCCTCTGGGCAAAGACTTGGACTAGCGGGCAATGAGCAGTTCTTC